The T cell receptor beta chain under discussion was sequenced for a study of CD8 T cells in ankylosing spondylitis. Study results and caveats: For ankylosing spondylitis blood, a TCR beta motif of seven to nine highly homologous variants appeared characteristic. Disease-linked clones bore a CD8+ phenotype, appearing relatively rarely in peripheral blood.

This clonotype turned up a few times. Its antigen remains unidentified. CDR1 is LGHNA, CDR2 YNFKEQ, per germline. Trimming pared 0 bases from V and 6 bases from J, leaving 22 bases between. The CDR3 length is 18 residues. Libraries for TCR beta were made by quantitative 5'-RACE with molecular barcodes. Each CDR3 protein gets one entry after TCRdb re-called the 5' RACE reads with MiXCR. The table includes 85,000 to 90,000 distinct CDR3 sequences, around 30% detected once. Sequenced: blood, either unsorted or a sorted T cell fraction (not recorded which). The sequence was obtained from a male donor with ankylosing spondylitis or in good health (not recorded which). The rearrangement links TRBV4-2 to TRBJ2-3; possibly TRBD2 for D (7 bases). The DNA for the CDR3 is TGTGCCAGCAGCCAAGATGCGCCGGGGGGCACACAAGGGGATACGCAGTATTTT. Amino acids: CASSQDAPGGTQGDTQYF.